The subject of this entry is one TCR beta chain. The data derive from a study of cytomegalovirus exposure and HLA in healthy donors. Germline CDR1 is MNHEY and CDR2 is SVGAGI. This CDR3 is built from 15 residues. V trimming: 3 bases; J trimming: 8 bases; junction bases outside the gene matches: 7. In the PCR, 60 Vbeta and 13 Jbeta primers were used. Generated by immunoSEQ multiplex PCR, the TCRdb table keeps only in-frame clones and is missing some. This table has roughly 100,000 clones, more than 75% appearing once. The source material was PBMCs. The TCR comes from a human donor in good health. The chain recombines TRBV6-5 with TRBJ2-1, with 10 bases matching TRBD2. The CDR3 region has the DNA TGTGCCAGCAGTTATGTGGCTAGCGGGAGTGATGAGCAGTTCTTC. Translation: CASSYVASGSDEQFF.